These T cell receptor beta chains were read from a single sample in a study of control samples from healthy donors and cancer patients. Sequencing used immunoSEQ multiplex PCR; TCRdb keeps in-frame clones, though not all of them. The table has approximately 180,000 clones, 75% to 95% seen once. The sample was blood. Receptors originate from a woman in her thirties or forties in good health. Both conserved end residues are part of each CDR3. Each record gives: CDR3 length, V gene, D gene, clone size, J gene, CDR3 protein, CDR3 DNA. A D gene is named only where the DNA matches it firmly. Some rows mark clone size as missing; the rest say once, few, many or name a class of expanded clone.

CDR3 length: 13
V gene: TRBV19
D gene: -
clone size: -
J gene: TRBJ2-2
CDR3 protein: CASYYSDTGELFF
CDR3 DNA: TGTGCCAGTTACTACAGCGACACCGGGGAGCTGTTTTTT

CDR3 length: 14
V gene: TRBV12-5
D gene: -
clone size: -
J gene: TRBJ2-3
CDR3 protein: CASGPPIPTDTQYF
CDR3 DNA: TGTGCTAGTGGTCCTCCAATCCCCACAGATACGCAGTATTTT

CDR3 length: 14
V gene: TRBV6-5
D gene: -
clone size: -
J gene: TRBJ2-3
CDR3 protein: CASSYRGGTDTQYF
CDR3 DNA: TGTGCCAGCAGTTACAGGGGCGGCACAGATACGCAGTATTTT

CDR3 length: 13
V gene: TRBV2
D gene: -
clone size: once
J gene: TRBJ2-5
CDR3 protein: CASSFQGEETQYF
CDR3 DNA: TGTGCCAGCAGTTTCCAGGGAGAAGAGACCCAGTACTTC

CDR3 length: 15
V gene: TRBV28
D gene: TRBD1
clone size: -
J gene: TRBJ1-2
CDR3 protein: CASSQPGQGNFGYTF
CDR3 DNA: TGTGCCAGCAGTCAACCCGGACAGGGGAATTTTGGCTACACCTTC

CDR3 length: 15
V gene: TRBV9
D gene: TRBD1
clone size: -
J gene: TRBJ2-7
CDR3 protein: CASSEGQGGSYEQYF
CDR3 DNA: TGTGCCAGCAGTGAGGGACAGGGGGGGTCCTACGAGCAGTACTTC

CDR3 length: 13
V gene: TRBV18
D gene: -
clone size: -
J gene: TRBJ1-2
CDR3 protein: CASSLEGSYGYTF
CDR3 DNA: TGTGCCAGCTCGCTAGAGGGTTCCTATGGCTACACCTTC

CDR3 length: 14
V gene: TRBV2
D gene: -
clone size: -
J gene: TRBJ1-5
CDR3 protein: CASSDIEGNQPQHF
CDR3 DNA: TGTGCCAGCAGTGATATCGAAGGAAATCAGCCCCAGCATTTT

CDR3 length: 14
V gene: TRBV3-1/TRBV3-2
D gene: -
clone size: -
J gene: TRBJ1-6
CDR3 protein: CASSQGWADSPLHF
CDR3 DNA: TGTGCCAGCAGCCAGGGGTGGGCAGATTCACCCCTCCACTTT

CDR3 length: 14
V gene: TRBV19
D gene: -
clone size: -
J gene: TRBJ1-2
CDR3 protein: CASSQTRGNYGYTF
CDR3 DNA: TGTGCCAGTAGCCAAACCAGGGGAAACTATGGCTACACCTTC

CDR3 length: 15
V gene: TRBV6-4
D gene: TRBD2
clone size: -
J gene: TRBJ2-1
CDR3 protein: CASSQTSGGANEQFF
CDR3 DNA: TGTGCCAGCAGCCAAACTAGCGGGGGGGCAAATGAGCAGTTCTTC

CDR3 length: 13
V gene: TRBV11-2
D gene: -
clone size: -
J gene: TRBJ2-5
CDR3 protein: CASTRGGKETQYF
CDR3 DNA: TGTGCCAGCACCAGGGGGGGCAAGGAGACCCAGTACTTC

CDR3 length: 11
V gene: TRBV7-2
D gene: -
clone size: -
J gene: TRBJ2-1
CDR3 protein: CASSPPGAQFF
CDR3 DNA: TGTGCCAGCAGCCCTCCGGGTGCCCAGTTCTTC

CDR3 length: 14
V gene: TRBV5-3
D gene: -
clone size: -
J gene: TRBJ1-2
CDR3 protein: CARSLEEGGNGYTF
CDR3 DNA: TGTGCCAGAAGCTTGGAGGAAGGGGGAAATGGCTACACCTTC

CDR3 length: 14
V gene: TRBV5-1
D gene: TRBD1
clone size: -
J gene: TRBJ1-1
CDR3 protein: CASSLGGTGNEAFF
CDR3 DNA: TGCGCCAGCAGCTTGGGTGGGACAGGGAATGAAGCTTTCTTT

CDR3 length: 15
V gene: TRBV10-3
D gene: -
clone size: -
J gene: TRBJ1-2
CDR3 protein: CAISGGTALSYGYTF
CDR3 DNA: TGTGCCATCAGCGGGGGGACGGCCCTCTCCTATGGCTACACCTTC

CDR3 length: 16
V gene: TRBV18
D gene: TRBD1
clone size: -
J gene: TRBJ2-7
CDR3 protein: CASSSTGTGVSYEQYF
CDR3 DNA: TGTGCCAGCTCATCTACCGGGACAGGGGTATCTTACGAGCAGTACTTC

CDR3 length: 15
V gene: TRBV14
D gene: TRBD1
clone size: -
J gene: TRBJ1-4
CDR3 protein: CASSQWGQGYEKLFF
CDR3 DNA: TGTGCCAGCAGCCAATGGGGACAGGGATATGAAAAACTGTTTTTT

CDR3 length: 14
V gene: TRBV9
D gene: -
clone size: -
J gene: TRBJ2-1
CDR3 protein: CASSLPGRTNEQFF
CDR3 DNA: TGTGCCAGCAGCCTCCCCGGACGGACCAATGAGCAGTTCTTC

CDR3 length: 17
V gene: TRBV25-1
D gene: -
clone size: -
J gene: TRBJ1-4
CDR3 protein: CASSDTPGRANNEKLFF
CDR3 DNA: TGTGCCAGCAGTGATACCCCCGGCAGGGCGAATAATGAAAAACTGTTTTTT

CDR3 length: 13
V gene: TRBV27
D gene: -
clone size: -
J gene: TRBJ2-7
CDR3 protein: CASSFAGSYEQYF
CDR3 DNA: TGTGCCAGCAGTTTCGCAGGTTCCTACGAGCAGTACTTC

CDR3 length: 13
V gene: TRBV18
D gene: TRBD1
clone size: -
J gene: TRBJ1-2
CDR3 protein: CASSPDRDYGYTF
CDR3 DNA: TGTGCCAGCTCACCCGACAGGGACTATGGCTACACCTTC

CDR3 length: 15
V gene: TRBV5-1
D gene: -
clone size: -
J gene: TRBJ1-5
CDR3 protein: CASSPGLSSNQPQHF
CDR3 DNA: TGCGCCAGCAGCCCAGGACTGTCTAGCAATCAGCCCCAGCATTTT

CDR3 length: 14
V gene: TRBV4-1
D gene: -
clone size: -
J gene: TRBJ1-6
CDR3 protein: CASSQQGLNSPLHF
CDR3 DNA: TGCGCCAGCAGCCAACAGGGTTTAAATTCACCCCTCCACTTT

CDR3 length: 13
V gene: TRBV5-1
D gene: -
clone size: -
J gene: TRBJ2-3
CDR3 protein: CASSSPRGDTQYF
CDR3 DNA: TGCGCCAGCAGCTCTCCCAGGGGAGATACGCAGTATTTT

CDR3 length: 14
V gene: TRBV5-5
D gene: TRBD1
clone size: few
J gene: TRBJ2-7
CDR3 protein: CASSLGQGVHEQYF
CDR3 DNA: TGTGCCAGCAGCTTAGGACAGGGCGTGCACGAGCAGTACTTC

CDR3 length: 18
V gene: TRBV14
D gene: -
clone size: -
J gene: TRBJ1-6
CDR3 protein: CASSQDLIGSSYNSPLHF
CDR3 DNA: TGTGCCAGCAGCCAAGATTTAATTGGGAGCTCCTATAATTCACCCCTCCACTTT